This T cell receptor beta chain was sequenced during a study of blood T cell repertoires in COVID-19. J lost 5 bases, V lost 4 bases, and 6 bases had no gene match. Germline CDR1 reads SGHKS; CDR2 reads YYEKEE (reference sequence). The CDR3 totals 15 residues. Generated by immunoSEQ multiplex PCR, the TCRdb table keeps only in-frame clones and is missing some. The top ten hold about 8.6% of the sample, which has 180,000 or so clones, roughly 82% seen once. V and J are TRBV5-5 and TRBJ1-6, with 7 bases fitting TRBD1. The receptor's source is a woman in her 30s who had recovered from COVID-19. Material for sequencing was PBMCs or T cells enriched from blood (not recorded which). CDR3 in amino acids: CASSQGVADNSPLHF. The DNA for the CDR3 is TGTGCCAGCAGCCAGGGGGTGGCGGATAATTCACCCCTCCACTTT.